The clone carrying this T cell receptor beta chain appeared a single time. Antigen specificity is unknown. Relative to the germline gene, one junction end is altered; a read error may explain this. This record belongs to a study of T cells in Graves' hyperthyroidism and ophthalmopathy. General observations from the study: Researchers report that a 13 V-J model separated ophthalmopathy from stable hyperthyroidism.

Amplification targeted TCR beta CDR3 regions from RNA transcripts. A first-round RT-PCR of the TCR CDR3 used the HTBI primer set. TCRdb re-called the multiplex PCR reads with MiXCR, one entry per CDR3 protein. The sample carries 540,000 or so distinct CDR3 sequences, approximately 14% recorded once. Sequenced material: blood. The receptor's source is a woman aged 30 to 39 with Graves' hyperthyroidism.

The CDR3 spells CASSEASAGGPYKQYF. The CDR3 DNA follows: TGTGCCAGCAGTGAAGCTTCGGCGGGAGGGCCCTACAAGCAGTACTTC. The genes are TRBV6-1 and TRBJ2-7, with 9 positions matching TRBD2. In germline, CDR1 is MNHNS, CDR2 SASEGT. CDR3 length: 16 amino acids.